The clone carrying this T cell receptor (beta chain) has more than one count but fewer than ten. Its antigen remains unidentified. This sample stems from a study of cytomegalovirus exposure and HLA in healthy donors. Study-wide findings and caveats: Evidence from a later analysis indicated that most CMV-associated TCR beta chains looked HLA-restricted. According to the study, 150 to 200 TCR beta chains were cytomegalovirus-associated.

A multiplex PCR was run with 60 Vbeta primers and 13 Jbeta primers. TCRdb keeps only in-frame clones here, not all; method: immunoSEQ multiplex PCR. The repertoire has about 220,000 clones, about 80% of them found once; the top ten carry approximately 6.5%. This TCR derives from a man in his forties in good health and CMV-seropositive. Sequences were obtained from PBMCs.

This CDR3 reads CASSTGTGQETQYF. For the CDR3, the DNA is TGTGCCAGCAGCACCGGGACAGGGCAAGAGACCCAGTACTTC. This chain connects TRBV11-3 to TRBJ2-5, with 9 positions matching TRBD1. Germline loops: CDR1 SGHNT, CDR2 YENEEA. This CDR3 region has 14 residues. Trimming took 5 bases from V and 2 from J; bases not matched to a gene: 3. The whole variable domain, remainder taken from reference TRBV11-3 and TRBJ2-5, is EAGVVQSPRYKIIEKKQPVAFWCNPISGHNTLYWYLQNLGQGPELLIRYENEEAVDDSQLPKDRFSAERLKGVDSTLKIQPAELGDSAVYLCASSTGTGQETQYFGPGTRLLVL.